Each of the 29 T cell receptor beta chains below was sequenced from the same sample in a study of blood T cell repertoires in COVID-19. Here immunoSEQ multiplex PCR was the method, and the copy in TCRdb shows in-frame clones only, minus some. The sample carries approximately 300,000 clones, around 90% recorded once. The sequenced sample consisted of PBMCs or T cells enriched from blood (not recorded which). These receptors were collected from a woman aged 18-35 years with acute COVID-19.

The chain combines TRBV7-2 with TRBJ1-2; D remains unclear. The V gene's germline CDR1 is SGHTA and CDR2 FQGNSA. This CDR3 has 15 residues. Trimming took off 4 bases at V and 4 bases at J, with 16 bases between the two ends. The CDR3 bases are TGTGCCAGCAGCTCGCTCTTCTACGAGGGCTATGGCTACACCTTC. Protein product: CASSSLFYEGYGYTF.

The chain has TRBV7-9 and TRBJ2-1; unclear D gene. Trimming took 2 bases from V and 0 from J, leaving 8 bases between them. CDR1 is SEHNR and CDR2 is FQNEAQ in the germline V gene (reference sequence). The CDR3 length is 15 residues. The CDR3 reads CASSLRLSSYNEQFF. The DNA of the CDR3 is TGTGCCAGCAGCTTAAGACTTAGCTCCTACAATGAGCAGTTCTTC.

The chain recombines TRBV9 with TRBJ2-1; perhaps TRBD2 as D (5 bases). Looked up from germline, CDR1 is SGDLS and CDR2 is YYNGEE. The CDR3 is made up of 12 amino acids. V was clipped by 4 bases and J by 7 bases, with 9 bases between them. DNA for the CDR3: TGTGCCAGCAGCCTAGCCAGGAATGAGCAGTTCTTC. It codes for CASSLARNEQFF. Complete variable domain (other parts from reference TRBV9 and TRBJ2-1): DSGVTQTPKHLITATGQRVTLRCSPRSGDLSVYWYQQSLDQGLQFLIQYYNGEERAKGNILERFSAQQFPDLHSELNLSSLELGDSALYFCASSLARNEQFFGPGTRLTVL.

This clone was seen only a few times. The chain is built from TRBV9 and TRBJ1-1, with 7 bases matching TRBD1. With V trimmed by 5 bases and J by 7 bases, 8 bases remained unmatched. The CDR3 sequence is 13 residues long. CDR1 SGDLS and CDR2 YYNGEE come from the germline V gene. CDR3 sequence reads: CASSGQEQSEAFF. CDR3 DNA sequence: TGTGCCAGCAGTGGACAGGAGCAGAGTGAAGCTTTCTTT.

This chain connects TRBV28 to TRBJ2-5; 9 nucleotides line up with TRBD2. V gave up 4 bases and J gave up 9 bases; unmatched junction bases: 12. The CDR3 is 15 residues long. CDR1 is MDHEN and CDR2 is SYDVKM in the germline V gene. CDR3 nucleotides: TGTGCCAGCAGTTCCCGACTAGCGGCTCACCGGGCCCAGTACTTC. Translated: CASSSRLAAHRAQYF.

The chain recombines TRBV9 with TRBJ2-3, with TRBD1 identical over 9 bases. The V and J ends lost 3 bases and 2 bases, in that order; junction bases with no gene match: 7. This CDR3 comprises 16 residues. The germline CDR1 and CDR2 sequences are SGDLS and YYNGEE. CDR3 DNA: TGTGCCAGCAGCGAGGACAGGGGTCGTTACACAGATACGCAGTATTTT. Translation: CASSEDRGRYTDTQYF.

The chain is built from TRBV7-2 and TRBJ1-1; 7 bases fit TRBD1. Germline CDR1 reads SGHTA; CDR2 reads FQGNSA. Trimming removed 5 bases from V and 1 base from J; junction bases left unmatched: 4. The CDR3 loop spans 14 amino acids. CDR3 in DNA: TGTGCCAGCAGCGGACAGGCCCAGAACACTGAAGCTTTCTTT. It specifies CASSGQAQNTEAFF.

The chain uses TRBV4-1 and TRBJ2-3, with 14 bases fitting TRBD2. V was clipped by 4 bases and J by 1 base; unmatched bases: 1. This CDR3 spans 16 amino acids. Looked up from germline, CDR1 is MGHRA and CDR2 is YSYEKL. The CDR3 region has the DNA TGCGCCAGCAGCCCGGGACTAGCGGGGGGCACAGATACGCAGTATTTT. Protein sequence: CASSPGLAGGTDTQYF.

This clone was counted between two and nine times. The chain carries TRBV11-2 and TRBJ1-3, with TRBD1 matching over 7 bases. This CDR3 spans 15 amino acids. The ends lost 5 bases at V and 5 bases at J; junction bases unmatched: 9. Germline V CDR1 and CDR2: SGHAT, FQNNGV. CDR3 coding DNA: TGTGCCAGCAGCCCCCCACAGGGGATTAGAAACACCATATATTTT. It specifies CASSPPQGIRNTIYF.

This chain joins TRBV7-9 and TRBJ1-5; D unresolved. There are 12 residues in the CDR3. Trimming took 5 bases from V and 7 from J, leaving 9 bases between them. The germline gives CDR1 SEHNR, CDR2 FQNEAQ (reference sequence). The DNA for the CDR3 is TGTGCCAGCAGCCCGGTACAGCAGCCCCAGCATTTT. Translated, it gives CASSPVQQPQHF.

The rearrangement joins TRBV10-2 to TRBJ1-1; a weak D match, TRBD1 (6 bases). There are 14 residues in the CDR3. Deletions cut 6 bases from V and 2 bases from J, with 13 bases between. Germline V gene data show CDR1 as WSHSY and CDR2 as SAAADI. The CDR3 DNA is TGCGCCAGCAGCGTACAGGGCCGAAACACTGAAGCTTTCTTT. Translated: CASSVQGRNTEAFF.

This chain joins TRBV2 and TRBJ1-2, with a tentative D call TRBD1 (5 bases). The CDR3 loop spans 12 amino acids. Trimming cost V 2 bases and J 7 bases, with 8 bases left between them. From germline, CDR1 is SNHLY and CDR2 FYNNEI. The DNA for the CDR3 is TGTGCCAGCAGTGAACAGGGAGGTGGCTACACCTTC. It is translated as CASSEQGGGYTF.

This chain links TRBV5-6 with TRBJ2-7, with TRBD1 as a possible D gene (6 bases). Germline V gene lookup returns CDR1 SGHDT and CDR2 YYEEEE. The length of the CDR3 is 15 residues. The germline V and J ends were trimmed by 2 bases and 3 bases, with 15 bases remaining between them. The CDR3 DNA is TGTGCCAGCAGCTTAGGATTACAGGGCTTCTACGAGCAGTACTTC. Its protein product is CASSLGLQGFYEQYF. The full variable domain, with the rest looked up from reference TRBV5-6 and TRBJ2-7, is DAGVTQSPTHLIKTRGQQVTLRCSPKSGHDTVSWYQQALGQGPQFIFQYYEEEERQRGNFPDRFSGHQFPNYSSELNVNALLLGDSALYLCASSLGLQGFYEQYFGPGTRLTVT.

The rearrangement links TRBV24-1 to TRBJ1-2, with a tentative D call TRBD1 (6 bases). This CDR3 is built from 14 residues. V lost 7 bases and J 1 base, leaving 12 bases between the germline ends. Per the germline V gene, CDR1 is KGHDR and CDR2 is SFDVKD. The CDR3 region is CATSFGQFNYGYTF. The CDR3 nucleotides are TGTGCCACCAGCTTTGGACAGTTTAACTATGGCTACACCTTC.

The chain uses TRBV11-3 and TRBJ2-1; TRBD1 matches 11 bases. This CDR3 region has 15 residues. Germline V lookup: CDR1 SGHNT, CDR2 YENEEA. Trimming took 4 bases from V and 8 from J; bases not matched to a gene: 7. CDR3 in DNA: TGTGCCAGCAGCTCGAGGACAGGGGGCAGGTATGAGCAGTTCTTC. Amino acids: CASSSRTGGRYEQFF.

The J gene is TRBJ1-2, the V gene TRBV14; 8 bases agree with TRBD1. This CDR3 spans 16 amino acids. V gave up 2 bases and J gave up 8 bases; unmatched junction bases: 13. Germline lookup yields CDR1 SGHDN and CDR2 FVKESK. The CDR3 here is CASSQQTRTGRTGYTF. CDR3 bases: TGTGCCAGCAGCCAACAAACTCGGACAGGGCGAACCGGCTACACCTTC.

The chain combines TRBV6-2 or TRBV6-3 with TRBJ2-4; D uncertain. Germline V gene data show CDR1 as MNHEY and CDR2 as SVGEGT. The CDR3 is made up of 13 amino acids. Trimming removed 5 bases from V and 1 base from J, with 6 bases in between. CDR3 sequence: CASSQQAKNIQYF. CDR3 nucleotides: TGTGCCAGCAGTCAACAGGCCAAAAACATTCAGTACTTC.

The CDR3, as DNA: TGTGCCAGTAGTATAGGTCGAGGGGGTCCCTACAATGAGCAGTTCTTC. It encodes CASSIGRGGPYNEQFF. The V and J genes are TRBV19 and TRBJ2-1, with a weak D call TRBD1 (6 bases). This CDR3 region has 16 residues. Per the germline V gene, CDR1 is LNHDA and CDR2 is SQIVND (reference sequence). Deletions cut 1 base from V and 2 bases from J, with 12 bases between.

The CDR3 nucleotides read TGCGCCAGCGGGGGGTGGCAGCGTGGCCACAATGAGCAGTTCTTC. As protein: CASGGWQRGHNEQFF. The chain has TRBV10-2 and TRBJ2-1; D is perhaps TRBD2 (6 bases). The CDR3 runs 15 residues. Trimming shortened V by 8 bases and J by 5 bases, and 19 bases separated the two germline ends. The germline V gene encodes CDR1 WSHSY and CDR2 SAAADI.

The V gene is TRBV5-1, the J gene TRBJ2-7; a possible D gene is TRBD2 (6 bases). The CDR3 runs to 13 residues. V was cut by 4 bases and J by 3 bases, with 11 bases left in between. The V gene's germline CDR1 is SGHRS and CDR2 YFSETQ. The CDR3 spells CASSPGLYYEQYF. CDR3 coding DNA: TGCGCCAGCAGCCCGGGACTTTACTACGAGCAGTACTTC.

Here the CDR3 reads CANAGVNQPQHF. As DNA, the CDR3 is TGTGCCAATGCGGGTGTCAATCAGCCCCAGCATTTT. The chain employs TRBV28 and TRBJ1-5; no definite D call. Germline V lookup: CDR1 MDHEN, CDR2 SYDVKM. This CDR3 has 12 residues. Trimming pared 10 bases from V and 3 bases from J, leaving 10 bases between.

The V call is TRBV29-1, the J call TRBJ1-2, with D possibly being TRBD1 (5 bases). CDR1 is SQVTM, CDR2 ANQGSEA, per germline. Trimming stripped 2 bases from V and 3 bases from J, with 13 bases between. The CDR3 contains 14 residues. This CDR3 reads CSVETTVLHYGYTF. CDR3 in DNA: TGCAGCGTTGAAACGACAGTACTGCACTATGGCTACACCTTC.

The sample holds one count of this clone. The chain uses TRBV5-1 and TRBJ2-5, with D unresolved. V gave up 3 bases and J gave up 4 bases, with 13 bases separating them. CDR3 size: 14 residues. The germline V gene has CDR1 SGHRS and CDR2 YFSETQ. CDR3 in DNA: TGCGCCAGCAGCTCTGGCGGTAGGATAGAGACCCAGTACTTC. Amino acid sequence: CASSSGGRIETQYF.

The rearrangement uses TRBV9 and TRBJ2-5, with 14 positions matching TRBD2. From germline, CDR1 is SGDLS and CDR2 YYNGEE. The CDR3 covers 16 residues. After removal of 4 bases from V and 1 base from J, the junction contained 3 bases not matched to a gene. CDR3 sequence reads: CASSYGTSGSQETQYF. CDR3 coding DNA: TGTGCCAGCAGCTATGGGACTAGCGGGAGCCAAGAGACCCAGTACTTC. The variable domain in full, completed from reference TRBV9 and TRBJ2-5, reads DSGVTQTPKHLITATGQRVTLRCSPRSGDLSVYWYQQSLDQGLQFLIQYYNGEERAKGNILERFSAQQFPDLHSELNLSSLELGDSALYFCASSYGTSGSQETQYFGPGTRLLVL.

The chain recombines TRBV27 with TRBJ2-7, with no clear D. From germline, CDR1 is MNHEY and CDR2 SMNVEV (reference sequence). The CDR3 is 14 amino acids. Trimming stripped 3 bases from V and 0 bases from J, with 9 bases between. The CDR3 nucleotides are TGTGCCAGCAGTTTGCGAGCGACCTCCTACGAGCAGTACTTC. The encoded protein is CASSLRATSYEQYF.

J is TRBJ1-1 and V is TRBV7-2; D not resolved. Per germline, CDR1 SGHTA and CDR2 FQGNSA. V was cut by 4 bases and J by 4 bases, with 10 bases left in between. The CDR3 loop spans 13 amino acids. CDR3 DNA: TGTGCCAGCAGCTCCAGGTGGCCCACTGAAGCTTTCTTT. This translates into CASSSRWPTEAFF. The full variable domain, in which reference TRBV7-2 and TRBJ1-1 provide the parts outside the CDR3, is GAGVSQSPSNKVTEKGKDVELRCDPISGHTALYWYRQSLGQGLEFLIYFQGNSAPDKSGLPSDRFSAERTGGSVSTLTIQRTQQEDSAVYLCASSSRWPTEAFFGQGTRLTVV.

Concerning this clone itself: Other DNA sequences of this sample code for an identical CDR3. This chain links TRBV28 with TRBJ2-6; D may be TRBD1 (5 bases). CDR1 MDHEN and CDR2 SYDVKM come from the germline V gene. The V gene lost 3 bases and the J gene lost 1 base, with 7 bases spanning the gap. The CDR3 covers 15 residues. CDR3 in DNA: TGTGCCAGCAGTTTCCCAGGGTCTGGGGCCAACGTCCTGACTTTC. Amino acids: CASSFPGSGANVLTF. Full variable domain (remainder filled in from reference TRBV28 and TRBJ2-6): DVKVTQSSRYLVKRTGEKVFLECVQDMDHENMFWYRQDPGLGLRLIYFSYDVKMKEKGDIPEGYSVSREKKERFSLILESASTNQTSMYLCASSFPGSGANVLTFGAGSRLTVL.

The rearrangement joins TRBV7-2 to TRBJ2-1; 7 bases align to TRBD1. The CDR3 is 14 amino acids. V lost 2 bases to trimming and J lost 3 bases; unmatched junction nucleotides: 1. Germline V gives CDR1 SGHTA, CDR2 FQGNSA. In nucleotides, the CDR3 is TGTGCCAGCAGCTTAAACAGGGGCTACAATGAGCAGTTCTTC. The encoded protein is CASSLNRGYNEQFF.

The V and J genes are TRBV3-1 (or the pseudogene TRBV3-2) and TRBJ2-5, with D tentatively TRBD2 (6 bases). Germline assignment: CDR1 LGHDT and CDR2 YNNKEL (reference sequence). CDR3 length: 15 amino acids. V gave up 1 base and J gave up 2 bases, with 11 bases separating them. The CDR3 reads CASSQGGGNQETQYF. DNA of the CDR3: TGTGCCAGCAGCCAAGGCGGAGGGAATCAAGAGACCCAGTACTTC.